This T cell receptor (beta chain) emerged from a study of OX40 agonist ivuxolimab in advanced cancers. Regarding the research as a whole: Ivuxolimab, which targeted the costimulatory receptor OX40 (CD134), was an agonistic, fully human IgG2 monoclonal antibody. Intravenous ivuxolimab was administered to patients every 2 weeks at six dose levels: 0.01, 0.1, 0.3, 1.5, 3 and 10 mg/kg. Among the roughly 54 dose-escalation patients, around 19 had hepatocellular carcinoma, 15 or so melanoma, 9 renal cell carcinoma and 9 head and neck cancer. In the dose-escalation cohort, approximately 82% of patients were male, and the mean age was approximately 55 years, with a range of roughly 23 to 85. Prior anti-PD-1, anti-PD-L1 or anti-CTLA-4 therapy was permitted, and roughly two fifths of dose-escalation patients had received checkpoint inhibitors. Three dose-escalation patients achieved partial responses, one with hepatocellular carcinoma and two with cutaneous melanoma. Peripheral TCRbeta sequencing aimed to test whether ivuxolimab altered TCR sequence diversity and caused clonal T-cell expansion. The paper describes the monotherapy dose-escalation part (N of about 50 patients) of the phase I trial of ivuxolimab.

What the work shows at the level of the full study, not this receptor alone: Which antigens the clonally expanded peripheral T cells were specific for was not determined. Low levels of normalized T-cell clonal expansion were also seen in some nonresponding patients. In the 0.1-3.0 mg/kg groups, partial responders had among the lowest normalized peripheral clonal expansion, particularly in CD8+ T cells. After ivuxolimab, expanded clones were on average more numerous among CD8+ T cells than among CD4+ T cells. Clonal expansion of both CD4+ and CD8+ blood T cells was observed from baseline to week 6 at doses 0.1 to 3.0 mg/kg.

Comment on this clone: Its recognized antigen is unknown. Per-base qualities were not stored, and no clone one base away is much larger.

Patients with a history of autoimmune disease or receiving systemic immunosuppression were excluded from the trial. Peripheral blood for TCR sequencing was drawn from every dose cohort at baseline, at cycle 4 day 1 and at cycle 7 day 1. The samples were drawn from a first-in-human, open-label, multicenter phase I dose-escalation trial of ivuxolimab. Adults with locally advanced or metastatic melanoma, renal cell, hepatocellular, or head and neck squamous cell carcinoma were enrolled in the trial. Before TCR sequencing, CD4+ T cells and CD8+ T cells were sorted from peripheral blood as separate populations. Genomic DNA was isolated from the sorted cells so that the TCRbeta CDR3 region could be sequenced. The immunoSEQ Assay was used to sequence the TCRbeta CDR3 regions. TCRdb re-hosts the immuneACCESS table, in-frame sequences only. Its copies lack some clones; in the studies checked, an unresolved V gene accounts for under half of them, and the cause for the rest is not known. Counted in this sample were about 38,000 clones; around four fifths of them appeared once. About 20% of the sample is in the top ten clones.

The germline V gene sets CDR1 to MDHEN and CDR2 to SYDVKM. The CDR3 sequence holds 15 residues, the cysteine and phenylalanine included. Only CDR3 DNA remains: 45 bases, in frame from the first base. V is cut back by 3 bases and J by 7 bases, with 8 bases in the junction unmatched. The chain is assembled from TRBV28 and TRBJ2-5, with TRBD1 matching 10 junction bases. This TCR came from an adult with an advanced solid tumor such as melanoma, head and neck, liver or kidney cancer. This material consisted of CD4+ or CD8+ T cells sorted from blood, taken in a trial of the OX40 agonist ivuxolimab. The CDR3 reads CASSFGTGEIGTQYF. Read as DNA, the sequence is TGTGCCAGCAGTTTCGGGACAGGGGAAATTGGGACCCAGTACTTC.